The clone carrying this T cell receptor (beta chain) was observed a few times. Its antigen is unidentified. MiXCR, applied by TCRdb to the RT-PCR reads, yields one record per CDR3 protein. The sample lists about 610,000 distinct CDR3 sequences; 11% to 15% were seen once. Per germline, CDR1 SGHRS and CDR2 YFSETQ. This CDR3 comprises 15 residues. The V gene end was trimmed by 2 bases and the J gene end by 4 bases; junction bases not matched to a gene: 4. These data originate in a study of response to subunit inactivated influenza vaccine. General study results and limits: New T cells are recruited in small numbers by each seasonal influenza vaccination, according to the authors' suggestion.

J is TRBJ2-7 and V is TRBV5-1; 12 nucleotides agree with TRBD2. This clonotype was obtained from a man between 50 and 59 years old who received an inactivated influenza vaccine. The sequencing here drew on PBMCs from blood, taken 11 to 12 days after vaccination. CDR3: CASSFASGGAYEQYF. CDR3 bases: TGCGCCAGCAGCTTCGCTAGCGGGGGGGCATACGAGCAGTACTTC.